This TCR beta chain derives from a study of T-cell reconstitution after alpha-beta-depleted transplantation in children. In this sample, this clonotype turned up many times. This CDR3 spans 13 amino acids. Trimming removed 0 bases from V and 10 bases from J, with 13 bases in between. Germline V gene data show CDR1 as DFQATT and CDR2 as SNEGSKA (reference sequence). TCRbeta library preparation incorporated unique molecular identifiers. TCRdb called the PCR reads again in MiXCR, with one record for every CDR3 protein. The sample gives some 200,000 distinct CDR3 sequences, about 14% of which show up once; about 13% is in the top ten.

The rearrangement joins TRBV20-1 to TRBJ2-1; D unresolved. The receptor comes from a human donor who donated a stem cell graft to a child with acute lymphoblastic leukemia. This material consisted of PBMCs from the stem cell graft donor, taken from the stem cell graft. The CDR3 region is CSARDPPRLEQFF. In DNA form, the CDR3 reads TGCAGTGCTAGAGACCCCCCAAGACTCGAGCAGTTCTTC.